These T cell receptor beta chains were read from a single sample in a study of blood T cell repertoires in COVID-19. The method was immunoSEQ multiplex PCR; TCRdb's version includes in-frame clones alone and lacks a portion of them. The table has 200,000 to 300,000 clones, more than 85% seen once. Sequenced material: peripheral blood. Receptors were obtained from a woman in her fifties or sixties with COVID-19, enrolled during active disease. Each CDR3 is given with its conserved first and last residue. The D gene is left open where the match is weak. Clone size, where shown, is once, few, many, or a class for clones that have expanded.

v_call	j_call	clone_size	d_call	cdr3_aa	cdr3_nt
TRBV15	TRBJ2-5	NA	NA	CATSRGDTKETQYF	TGTGCCACCAGCAGAGGGGACACCAAAGAGACCCAGTACTTC
TRBV2	TRBJ2-2	NA	TRBD2	CASRPTSGRTTGELFF	TGTGCCAGCAGACCCACTAGCGGGAGGACCACCGGGGAGCTGTTTTTT
TRBV7-9	TRBJ1-5	NA	NA	CASSLGWGSRGAQPQHF	TGTGCCAGCAGCTTAGGGTGGGGCAGTAGAGGTGCACAGCCCCAGCATTTT
TRBV5-1	TRBJ1-3	NA	NA	CASSLVAGAGNTIYF	TGCGCCAGCAGCTTGGTGGCAGGGGCTGGAAACACCATATATTTT
TRBV28	TRBJ1-1	few	TRBD1	CASSRRGQGGHEAFF	TGTGCCAGCAGTCGCCGGGGACAGGGTGGTCATGAAGCTTTCTTT
TRBV4-2	TRBJ2-1	NA	TRBD2	CASSQGPAGGTGSGEQFF	TGTGCCAGCAGCCAAGGGCCGGCGGGAGGGACCGGGAGCGGTGAGCAGTTCTTC
TRBV27	TRBJ1-2	NA	TRBD1	CASRSTTTGAGYTF	TGTGCCAGCAGATCGACGACCACAGGGGCCGGCTACACCTTC
TRBV7-9	TRBJ2-1	NA	NA	CASRLDGYNEQFF	TGTGCCAGCAGATTAGACGGGTACAATGAGCAGTTCTTC
TRBV9	TRBJ2-1	NA	TRBD2	CASNSGSSYNEQFF	TGTGCCAGCAACAGCGGGAGCTCCTACAATGAGCAGTTCTTC
TRBV13	TRBJ2-7	NA	TRBD1	CASSLGRTGVSEQYF	TGTGCCAGCAGCTTGGGACGGACAGGGGTTAGCGAGCAGTACTTC
TRBV28	TRBJ2-2	NA	NA	CASSLQGPTGELFF	TGTGCCAGCAGTTTACAGGGCCCCACCGGGGAGCTGTTTTTT
TRBV6-2/TRBV6-3	TRBJ1-4	NA	NA	CASSYSGRATNEKLFF	TGTGCCAGCAGTTACTCTGGCAGGGCGACTAATGAAAAACTGTTTTTT
TRBV14	TRBJ2-1	NA	TRBD2	CASSQDWAGGVYEQFF	TGTGCCAGCAGCCAAGATTGGGCGGGAGGGGTCTATGAGCAGTTCTTC
TRBV24-1	TRBJ2-6	NA	NA	CATADSSVSGANVLTF	TGTGCCACCGCCGACAGCAGCGTCTCTGGGGCCAACGTCCTGACTTTC
TRBV20-1	TRBJ2-7	NA	TRBD2	CSASVAGPPYEQYF	TGCAGTGCTAGTGTAGCGGGACCTCCCTACGAGCAGTACTTC
TRBV2	TRBJ2-2	NA	TRBD2	CASRREPSTGELFF	TGTGCCAGCAGGCGGGAGCCGAGCACCGGGGAGCTGTTTTTT
TRBV24-1	TRBJ1-5	NA	NA	CATSDDYSNQPQHF	TGTGCCACCAGTGACGACTATAGCAATCAGCCCCAGCATTTT
TRBV28	TRBJ1-2	NA	TRBD1	CASSFRDRGYGYTF	TGTGCCAGCAGTTTTAGGGACAGGGGATATGGCTACACCTTC
TRBV9	TRBJ1-2	NA	NA	CASSGAYYGYTF	TGTGCCAGCAGCGGGGCCTACTATGGCTACACCTTC
TRBV6-2/TRBV6-3	TRBJ2-3	NA	TRBD2	CASSSGTSGRVTQYF	TGTGCCAGCAGTTCCGGGACTAGCGGGAGGGTTACGCAGTATTTT
TRBV3-1/TRBV3-2	TRBJ1-3	NA	TRBD1	CASSQGQGHTIYF	TGTGCCAGCAGCCAAGGACAGGGACACACCATATATTTT
TRBV27	TRBJ1-1	NA	NA	CARGGARGTEAFF	TGTGCCAGGGGGGGGGCCCGGGGCACTGAAGCTTTCTTT
TRBV14	TRBJ2-3	NA	TRBD1	CASRPGQGIDTQYF	TGTGCCAGCAGACCGGGACAGGGTATAGATACGCAGTATTTT
TRBV7-3	TRBJ1-1	NA	NA	CASSLTGTTEAFF	TGTGCCAGCAGCCTCACAGGGACGACTGAAGCTTTCTTT
TRBV7-9	TRBJ1-2	NA	NA	CASSRKHQQGWVDYGYTF	TGTGCCAGCAGCCGAAAACATCAACAGGGATGGGTGGACTATGGCTACACCTTC
TRBV29-1	TRBJ1-2	NA	TRBD1	CSAGQGLYGYTF	TGCAGCGCCGGACAGGGCCTCTATGGCTACACCTTC
TRBV3-1/TRBV3-2	TRBJ2-1	NA	TRBD2	CASSQGTSAHSYNEQFF	TGTGCCAGCAGCCAAGGTACTAGCGCCCACTCCTACAATGAGCAGTTCTTC
TRBV7-9	TRBJ2-3	once	NA	CASSRGSTDTQYF	TGTGCCAGCAGCCGCGGTAGCACAGATACGCAGTATTTT
TRBV28	TRBJ1-2	NA	NA	CASSPPGSGGYTF	TGTGCCAGCAGCCCCCCCGGGTCCGGTGGCTACACCTTC
TRBV24-1	TRBJ2-7	NA	TRBD1	CATSDPRQGPAYEQYF	TGTGCCACCAGTGATCCTCGACAGGGGCCTGCCTACGAGCAGTACTTC
TRBV5-5	TRBJ2-7	few	NA	CASSLEAARGYEQYF	TGTGCCAGCAGCTTGGAAGCGGCTAGGGGGTACGAGCAGTACTTC
TRBV7-2	TRBJ2-1	once	TRBD2	CASSLLSGRAHNEQFF	TGTGCCAGCAGCTTGCTAAGCGGGAGGGCCCACAATGAGCAGTTCTTC
TRBV10-3	TRBJ1-1	once	NA	CAINIRQDTEAFF	TGTGCCATCAACATAAGACAGGACACTGAAGCTTTCTTT
TRBV2	TRBJ2-1	NA	TRBD2	CASRGTTYNEQFF	TGTGCCAGCAGGGGGACTACTTACAATGAGCAGTTCTTC
TRBV7-6	TRBJ2-7	NA	TRBD2	CASSLDPSGSRHEQYF	TGTGCCAGCAGCTTAGATCCTAGCGGGAGTCGCCACGAGCAGTACTTC
TRBV20-1	TRBJ2-1	NA	TRBD2	CSASSGSLRYEQFF	TGCAGTGCTAGTAGCGGGAGCCTTCGCTATGAGCAGTTCTTC
TRBV30	TRBJ1-2	NA	TRBD1	CAWRGGTGYGYTF	TGTGCCTGGAGAGGTGGGACAGGGTATGGCTACACCTTC
TRBV6-1	TRBJ1-5	NA	NA	CASSDSGGYQPQHF	TGTGCCAGCAGTGATTCTGGCGGGTATCAGCCCCAGCATTTT
TRBV4-1	TRBJ1-2	NA	NA	CASSQEINRVGYTF	TGCGCCAGCAGCCAAGAAATCAACAGGGTGGGCTACACCTTC
TRBV23-1	TRBJ1-2	NA	TRBD1	CASLDTGAYGYTF	TGCGCCAGCCTCGACACAGGGGCCTATGGCTACACCTTC
TRBV6-2/TRBV6-3	TRBJ2-7	once	TRBD1	CASSPGTGVTYEQYF	TGTGCCAGCAGTCCCGGGACAGGGGTGACCTACGAGCAGTACTTC
TRBV5-4	TRBJ2-1	NA	TRBD2	CATRLAGWNEQFF	TGTGCCACCAGACTAGCGGGATGGAATGAGCAGTTCTTC
TRBV19	TRBJ1-2	NA	NA	CASSHVRTAGYTF	TGTGCCAGTTCCCATGTTCGGACAGCGGGCTACACCTTC